The clone carrying this T cell receptor beta chain was detected only once. The sample belongs to a study of shared clonotypes between healthy human individuals. The method was immunoSEQ multiplex PCR; TCRdb's version includes in-frame clones alone and lacks a portion of them. The table has about 2 million clones, 85% to 95% seen once. Sequencing was done on a sample of naive CD4+ T cells sorted from blood. The subset: CD45RA+ positively selected. The receptor was derived from a man between 18 and 29 years old in good health.

CDR3 region: CAISGSTQETQYF. CDR3 in DNA: TGTGCCATCAGTGGATCCACCCAAGAGACCCAGTACTTC. The V and J genes are TRBV10-3 and TRBJ2-5; the D is unclear. The germline V gene has CDR1 ENHRY and CDR2 SYGVKD. The CDR3 spans 13 residues. V lost 4 bases to trimming and J lost 1 base, with 7 bases between them.